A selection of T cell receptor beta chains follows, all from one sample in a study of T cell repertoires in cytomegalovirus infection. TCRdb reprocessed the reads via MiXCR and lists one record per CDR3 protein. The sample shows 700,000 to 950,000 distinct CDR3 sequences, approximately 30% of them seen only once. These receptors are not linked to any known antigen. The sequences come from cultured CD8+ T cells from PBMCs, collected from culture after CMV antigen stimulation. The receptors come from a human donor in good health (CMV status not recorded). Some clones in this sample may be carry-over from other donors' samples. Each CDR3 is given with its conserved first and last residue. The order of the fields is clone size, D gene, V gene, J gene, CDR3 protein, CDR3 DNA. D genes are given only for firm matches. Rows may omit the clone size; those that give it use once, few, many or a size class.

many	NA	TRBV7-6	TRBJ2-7	CASSSPTTLSMDEQYF	TGTGCCAGCAGCTCCCCGACAACCCTTTCTATGGACGAGCAGTACTTC
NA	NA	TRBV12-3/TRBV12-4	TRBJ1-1	CASSLGRLNTETFF	TGTGCCAGCAGTTTGGGCCGACTGAACACTGAAACTTTCTTT
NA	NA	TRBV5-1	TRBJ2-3	CASSLEVTGTDTQYF	TGCGCCAGCAGCTTGGAGGTTACAGGGACAGATACGCAGTATTTT
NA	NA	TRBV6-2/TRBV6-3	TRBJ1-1	CASSWTQGNTEAFF	TGTGCCAGCAGTTGGACCCAGGGCAACACTGAAGCTTTCTTT
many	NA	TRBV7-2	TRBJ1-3	CASSGDNSGNTIYF	TGTGCCAGCAGCGGGGACAACTCTGGAAACACCATATATTTT
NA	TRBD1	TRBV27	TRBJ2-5	CASSPGTGGGAQYF	TGTGCCAGCAGTCCTGGGACAGGTGGGGGTGCCCAGTACTTC
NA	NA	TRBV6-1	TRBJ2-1	CASSEFVTLDSYNEQFF	TGTGCCAGCAGTGAATTTGTGACCCTGGACTCCTACAATGAGCAGTTCTTC
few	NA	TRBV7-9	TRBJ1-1	CASSLPSEAFF	TGTGCCAGCAGCCTCCCTAGTGAAGCTTTCTTT
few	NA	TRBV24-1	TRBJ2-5	CATSDVSGEAQYF	TGTGCCACCAGTGATGTCTCAGGGGAGGCCCAGTACTTC
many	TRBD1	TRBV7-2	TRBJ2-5	CASSTTGGGGETQYF	TGTGCCAGCAGTACGACAGGGGGTGGAGGAGAGACCCAGTACTTC
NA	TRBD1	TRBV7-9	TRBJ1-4	CASSPGQGASNEKLFF	TGTGCCAGCAGCCCGGGACAGGGGGCTTCTAATGAAAAACTGTTTTTT
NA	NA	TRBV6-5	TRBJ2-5	CASSSSQYQETQYF	TGTGCCAGCAGCTCCTCTCAGTACCAAGAGACCCAGTACTTC
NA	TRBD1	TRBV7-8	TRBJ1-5	CASSIGTGVPHNQPQHF	TGTGCCAGCAGCATTGGGACAGGCGTTCCCCACAATCAGCCCCAGCATTTT
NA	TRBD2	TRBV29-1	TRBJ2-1	CSGEGRTTTYNEQFF	TGCAGCGGGGAGGGCCGGACTACCACATACAATGAGCAGTTCTTC
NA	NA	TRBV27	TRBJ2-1	CASSLSEGSGEQFF	TGTGCCAGCAGTTTATCGGAGGGTTCCGGTGAGCAGTTCTTC
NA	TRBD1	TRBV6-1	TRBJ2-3	CASSERARGHVSTDMQYF	TGTGCCAGCAGTGAAAGGGCCAGGGGGCACGTTAGCACAGATATGCAGTATTTT
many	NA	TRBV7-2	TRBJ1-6	CASSLRDSYNSPLHF	TGTGCCAGCAGCTTAAGGGACTCCTATAATTCACCCCTCCACTTT
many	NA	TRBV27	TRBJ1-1	CASSLGRVGTEAFF	TGTGCCAGCAGTTTGGGCAGGGTGGGCACTGAAGCTTTCTTT
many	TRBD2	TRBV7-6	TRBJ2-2	CASSLERGVGELFF	TGTGCCAGCAGCTTAGAGCGGGGGGTCGGGGAGCTGTTTTTT
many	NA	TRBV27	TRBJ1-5	CASSFSGYSQPQHF	TGTGCCAGCAGTTTCTCGGGTTATAGTCAGCCCCAGCATTTT
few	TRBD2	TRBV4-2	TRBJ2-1	CASSQDSGGAHNEQFF	TGTGCCAGCAGCCAAGACAGCGGGGGGGCCCACAATGAGCAGTTCTTC
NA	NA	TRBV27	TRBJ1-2	CASSSGNRVLYYGYTF	TGTGCCAGCAGCTCTGGGAACAGGGTCCTCTACTATGGCTACACCTTC
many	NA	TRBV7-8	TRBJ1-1	CASSLRWDEAFF	TGTGCCAGCAGCTTGCGTTGGGATGAAGCTTTCTTT
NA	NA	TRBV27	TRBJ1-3	CASSLSNPVRSSGNTIYF	TGTGCCAGCAGTTTATCCAATCCCGTTCGTTCCTCTGGAAACACCATATATTTT
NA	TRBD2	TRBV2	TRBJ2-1	CVSMGLINEQFF	TGTGTCAGTATGGGACTAATCAATGAGCAGTTCTTC
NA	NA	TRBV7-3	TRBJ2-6	CASSLTSGPFGGANVLTF	TGTGCCAGCAGCTTAACTTCCGGTCCCTTTGGAGGGGCCAACGTCCTGACTTTC
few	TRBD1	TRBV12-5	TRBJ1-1	CASGPGQGVNTEAFF	TGTGCTAGTGGTCCAGGACAGGGGGTCAACACTGAAGCTTTCTTT
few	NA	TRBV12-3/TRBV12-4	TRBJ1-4	CASSFVARGREKLFF	TGTGCCAGCAGTTTCGTCGCCCGGGGGCGAGAAAAACTGTTTTTT
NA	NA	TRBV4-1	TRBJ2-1	CASSQEGQLPQQFF	TGCGCCAGCAGCCAAGAGGGGCAGTTGCCACAGCAGTTCTTC
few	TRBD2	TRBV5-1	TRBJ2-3	CASSPDSGGDTDTQYF	TGCGCCAGCAGCCCGGACAGCGGGGGGGACACAGATACGCAGTATTTT
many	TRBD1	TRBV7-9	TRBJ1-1	CASSRDRGTEAFF	TGTGCCAGCAGTCGGGACAGGGGCACTGAAGCTTTCTTT
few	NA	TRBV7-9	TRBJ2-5	CASSGRQMYQETQYF	TGTGCCAGCAGCGGTAGACAGATGTACCAAGAGACCCAGTACTTC
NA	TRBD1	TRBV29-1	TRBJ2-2	CSVYRGSNTGELFF	TGCAGCGTTTACAGGGGATCGAACACCGGGGAGCTGTTTTTT
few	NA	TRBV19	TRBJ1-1	CASIKNTEAFF	TGTGCCAGTATCAAGAACACTGAAGCTTTCTTT
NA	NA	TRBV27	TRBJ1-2	CARKDGYTF	TGTGCCAGAAAAGATGGCTACACCTTC
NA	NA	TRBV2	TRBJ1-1	CASSEDRDTEAFF	TGTGCCAGCAGTGAAGATAGGGACACTGAAGCTTTCTTT
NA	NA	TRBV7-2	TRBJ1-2	CASSPEHYGYTF	TGTGCCAGCAGCCCCGAGCACTATGGCTACACCTTC
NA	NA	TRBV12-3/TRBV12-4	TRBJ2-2	CASSSVLNTGELFF	TGTGCCAGCAGTTCTGTCTTGAACACCGGGGAGCTGTTTTTT
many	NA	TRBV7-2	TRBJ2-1	CASSRGVSSYNEQFF	TGTGCCAGCAGCCGCGGGGTGAGCTCCTACAATGAGCAGTTCTTC
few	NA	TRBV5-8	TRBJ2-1	CASSPEIASVYNEQFF	TGTGCCAGCAGCCCTGAGATTGCTAGCGTATACAATGAGCAGTTCTTC
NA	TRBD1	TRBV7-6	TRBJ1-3	CASSSDRGPGNTIYF	TGTGCCAGCAGCTCCGACAGGGGCCCTGGAAACACCATATATTTT
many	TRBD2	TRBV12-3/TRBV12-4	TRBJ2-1	CASSFVAGGSNEQFF	TGTGCCAGCAGTTTTGTAGCGGGGGGCAGTAATGAGCAGTTCTTC
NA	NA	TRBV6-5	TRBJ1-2	CASSYARREGGGYTF	TGTGCCAGCAGTTACGCCCGGCGAGAGGGCGGCGGCTACACCTTC
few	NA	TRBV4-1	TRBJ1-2	CASSQESNRENYGYTF	TGCGCCAGCAGCCAAGAGAGCAACAGGGAGAACTATGGCTACACCTTC
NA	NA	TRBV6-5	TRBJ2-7	CASSSLLGTQGEQYF	TGTGCCAGCAGTTCCCTCTTGGGAACCCAGGGGGAGCAGTACTTC
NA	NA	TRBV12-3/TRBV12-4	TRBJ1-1	CASSLVGHQNTEAFF	TGTGCCAGCAGTTTAGTGGGACACCAGAACACTGAAGCTTTCTTT
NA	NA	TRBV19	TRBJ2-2	CASSILGTGELFF	TGTGCCAGTAGTATTTTAGGCACCGGGGAGCTGTTTTTT
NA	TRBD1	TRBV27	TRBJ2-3	CASSFASGQSTDTQYF	TGTGCCAGCAGTTTTGCCTCGGGACAGAGCACAGATACGCAGTATTTT
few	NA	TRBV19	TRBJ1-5	CASSKGWGDSNQPQHF	TGTGCCAGTAGTAAGGGGTGGGGGGATAGCAATCAGCCCCAGCATTTT
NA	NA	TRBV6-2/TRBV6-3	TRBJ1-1	CASSDRASWDTEAFF	TGTGCCAGCAGTGATCGGGCCAGTTGGGACACTGAAGCTTTCTTT
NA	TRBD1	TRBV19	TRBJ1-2	CASIPPGYGTGYGYTF	TGTGCCAGTATCCCACCTGGATACGGGACAGGGTATGGCTACACCTTC
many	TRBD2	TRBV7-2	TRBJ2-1	CASSPLAGGLNEQFF	TGTGCCAGCAGCCCACTAGCGGGGGGGCTGAATGAGCAGTTCTTC
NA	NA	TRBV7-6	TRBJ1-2	CASNGSPPGYTF	TGTGCCAGCAATGGCAGCCCACCTGGCTACACCTTC
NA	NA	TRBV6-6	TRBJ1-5	CASSYAPGGNQPQHF	TGTGCCAGCAGTTATGCGCCAGGGGGCAATCAGCCCCAGCATTTT
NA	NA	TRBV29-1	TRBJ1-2	CSVLGPRARGYGYTF	TGCAGCGTGCTTGGGCCCCGTGCCCGCGGGTATGGCTACACCTTC
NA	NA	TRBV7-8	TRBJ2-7	CASSPWGSTYEQYF	TGTGCCAGCAGCCCCTGGGGATCAACCTACGAGCAGTACTTC
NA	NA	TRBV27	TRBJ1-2	CASSPDGLNYGYTF	TGTGCCAGCAGTCCGGACGGTCTTAACTATGGCTACACCTTC
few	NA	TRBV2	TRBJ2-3	CASSGSYPGLPDPDTQYF	TGTGCCAGCAGTGGTTCGTACCCGGGACTCCCCGATCCAGATACGCAGTATTTT
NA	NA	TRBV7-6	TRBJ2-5	CASSLTAAQETQYF	TGTGCTAGCAGCTTAACAGCGGCTCAAGAGACCCAGTACTTC
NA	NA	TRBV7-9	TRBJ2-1	CASSRLLSGSINEQFF	TGTGCCAGCAGCCGCCTTTTATCAGGATCTATCAATGAGCAGTTCTTC